The subject of this entry is one T cell receptor (beta chain). The target antigen is unknown. The data derive from a study of beta chain features in type 1 diabetes. Study outcomes and limitations: PCR could preferentially amplify shorter templates, alike in patients and controls. People with Type 1 diabetes carried modestly yet significantly shorter TCRB CDR3s in all four CD4+ subsets.

A sort by CD45RO/CCR7/CD25/CD127/CD95/CD27 yielded CD4+ naive, central memory, regulatory and stem cell-like memory cells. The sequenced template was cDNA made from the entire isolated RNA. Here immunoSEQ multiplex PCR was the method, and the copy in TCRdb shows in-frame clones only, minus some. The table shows 680,000 or so clones, with 13% occurring only once. V was clipped by 3 bases and J by 4 bases; unmatched bases: 5. CDR3 length equals 15 residues. Looked up from germline, CDR1 is SEHNR and CDR2 is FQNEAQ (reference sequence). The chain couples TRBV7-9 to TRBJ2-3; 9 positions agree with TRBD1. Sequences were obtained from naive CD4+ T cells from blood. This clonotype was obtained from a young man with type 1 diabetes. CDR3 coding DNA: TGTGCCAGCAGCTTGACAGGGGGATTCCCAGATACGCAGTATTTT. This sequence encodes CASSLTGGFPDTQYF.